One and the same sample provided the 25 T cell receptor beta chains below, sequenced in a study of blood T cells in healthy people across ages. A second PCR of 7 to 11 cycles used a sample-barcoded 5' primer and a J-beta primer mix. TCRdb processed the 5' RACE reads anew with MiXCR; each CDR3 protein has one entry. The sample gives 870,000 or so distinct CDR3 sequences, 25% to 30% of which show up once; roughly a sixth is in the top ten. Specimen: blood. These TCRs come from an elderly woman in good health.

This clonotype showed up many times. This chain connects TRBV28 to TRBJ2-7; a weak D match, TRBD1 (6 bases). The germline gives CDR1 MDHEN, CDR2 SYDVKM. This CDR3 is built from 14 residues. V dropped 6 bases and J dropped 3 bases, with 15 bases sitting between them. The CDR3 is CASRLQGDRYEQYF. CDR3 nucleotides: TGTGCCAGCAGATTACAGGGTGATCGCTACGAGCAGTACTTC. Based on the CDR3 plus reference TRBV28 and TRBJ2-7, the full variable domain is DVKVTQSSRYLVKRTGEKVFLECVQDMDHENMFWYRQDPGLGLRLIYFSYDVKMKEKGDIPEGYSVSREKKERFSLILESASTNQTSMYLCASRLQGDRYEQYFGPGTRLTVT.

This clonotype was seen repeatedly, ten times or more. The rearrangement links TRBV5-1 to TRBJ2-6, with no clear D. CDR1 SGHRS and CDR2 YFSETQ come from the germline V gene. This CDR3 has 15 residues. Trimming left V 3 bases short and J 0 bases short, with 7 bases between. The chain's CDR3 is CASSSQISGANVLTF. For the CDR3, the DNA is TGCGCCAGCAGCTCCCAGATCTCTGGGGCCAACGTCCTGACTTTC.

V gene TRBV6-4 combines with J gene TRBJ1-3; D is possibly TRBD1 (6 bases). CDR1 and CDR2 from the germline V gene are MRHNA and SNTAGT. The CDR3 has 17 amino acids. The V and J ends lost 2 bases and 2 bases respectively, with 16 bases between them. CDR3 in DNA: TGTGCCAGCAGTGACAATGGGGGCGTAAGAGCTGGAAACACCATATATTTT. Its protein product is CASSDNGGVRAGNTIYF.

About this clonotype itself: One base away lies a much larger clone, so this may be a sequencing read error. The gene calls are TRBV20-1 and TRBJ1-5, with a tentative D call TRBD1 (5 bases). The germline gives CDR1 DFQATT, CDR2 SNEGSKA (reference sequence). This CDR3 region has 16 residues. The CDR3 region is CGAQRLETDSNQPQHF. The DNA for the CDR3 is TGCGGTGCCCAAAGGCTCGAGACAGATAGCAATCAGCCCCAGCATTTT.

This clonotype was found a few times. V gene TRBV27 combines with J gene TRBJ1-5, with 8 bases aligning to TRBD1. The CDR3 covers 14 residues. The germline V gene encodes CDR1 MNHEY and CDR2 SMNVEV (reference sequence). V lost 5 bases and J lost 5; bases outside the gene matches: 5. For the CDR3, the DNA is TGTGCCAGCAGTAGCTACAGGGGGGATCAGCCCCAGCATTTT. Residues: CASSSYRGDQPQHF.

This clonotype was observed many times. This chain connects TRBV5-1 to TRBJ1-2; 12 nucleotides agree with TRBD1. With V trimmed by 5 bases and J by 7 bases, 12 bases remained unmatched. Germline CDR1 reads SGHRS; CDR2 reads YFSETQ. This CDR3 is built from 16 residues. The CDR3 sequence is CASSQSTGQGAGGYTF. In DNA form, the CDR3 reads TGCGCCAGCAGTCAGTCTACGGGACAGGGGGCCGGTGGCTACACCTTC.

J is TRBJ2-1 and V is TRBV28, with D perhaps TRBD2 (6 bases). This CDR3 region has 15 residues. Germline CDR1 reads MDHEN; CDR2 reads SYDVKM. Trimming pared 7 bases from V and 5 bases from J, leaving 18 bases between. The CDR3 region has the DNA TGTGCCAGCACCCAAAGGGGCGGGGTAAACAATGAGCAGTTCTTC. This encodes CASTQRGGVNNEQFF.

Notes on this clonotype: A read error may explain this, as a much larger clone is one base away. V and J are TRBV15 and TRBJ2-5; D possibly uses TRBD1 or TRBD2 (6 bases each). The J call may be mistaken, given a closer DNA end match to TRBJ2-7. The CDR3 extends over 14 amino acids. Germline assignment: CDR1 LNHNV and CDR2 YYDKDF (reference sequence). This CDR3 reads CATSIGGQSHEQYF. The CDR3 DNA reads TGTGCCACCAGCATTGGGGGGCAGTCCCACGAGCAGTACTTC.

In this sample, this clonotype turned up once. The CDR3: CASGPGTSEWYEQFF. CDR3 coding DNA: TGCGCCAGCGGGCCCGGGACTAGCGAGTGGTATGAGCAGTTCTTC. The V and J genes are TRBV5-1 and TRBJ2-1; 10 bases fit TRBD2. Unmatched junction bases numbered 12, after V lost 7 bases and J lost 8 bases. Germline loops: CDR1 SGHRS, CDR2 YFSETQ. This CDR3 has 15 residues.

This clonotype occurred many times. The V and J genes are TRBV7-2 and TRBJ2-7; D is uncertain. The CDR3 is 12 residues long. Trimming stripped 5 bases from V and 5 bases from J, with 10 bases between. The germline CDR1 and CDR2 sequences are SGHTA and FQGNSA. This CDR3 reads CASSTAWHEQYF. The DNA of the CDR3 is TGTGCCAGCAGCACCGCGTGGCACGAGCAGTACTTC.

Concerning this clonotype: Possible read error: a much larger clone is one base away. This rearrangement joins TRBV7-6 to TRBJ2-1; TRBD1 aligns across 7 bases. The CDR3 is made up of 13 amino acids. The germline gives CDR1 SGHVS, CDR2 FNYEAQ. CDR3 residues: CTSSPQGWNEQFF. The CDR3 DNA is TGTACCAGCAGTCCACAGGGGTGGAATGAGCAGTTCTTC.

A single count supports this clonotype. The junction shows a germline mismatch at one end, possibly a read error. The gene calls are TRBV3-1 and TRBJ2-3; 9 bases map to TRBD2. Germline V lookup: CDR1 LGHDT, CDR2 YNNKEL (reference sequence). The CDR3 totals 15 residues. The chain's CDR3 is CANSHLAGYTDTQYF. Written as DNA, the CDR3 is TGTGCCAACAGCCATCTAGCGGGATACACAGATACGCAGTATTTT.

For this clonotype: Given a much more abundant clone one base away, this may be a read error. CDR3 sequence: CVTLRSGGLYNEQFF. As DNA, the CDR3 is TGTGTCACCCTAAGGAGCGGGGGGCTCTACAATGAGCAGTTCTTC. The rearrangement links TRBV24-1 to TRBJ2-1; 9 bases agree with TRBD2. CDR1 is KGHDR and CDR2 is SFDVKD in the germline V gene. The CDR3 is 15 residues long.

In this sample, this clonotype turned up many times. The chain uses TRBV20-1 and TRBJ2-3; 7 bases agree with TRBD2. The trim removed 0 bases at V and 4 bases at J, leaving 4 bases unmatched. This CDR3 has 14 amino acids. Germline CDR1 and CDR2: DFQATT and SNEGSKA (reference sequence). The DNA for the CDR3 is TGCAGTGCTAGAGATGGCCTAGCGGCAGATACGCAGTATTTT. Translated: CSARDGLAADTQYF.

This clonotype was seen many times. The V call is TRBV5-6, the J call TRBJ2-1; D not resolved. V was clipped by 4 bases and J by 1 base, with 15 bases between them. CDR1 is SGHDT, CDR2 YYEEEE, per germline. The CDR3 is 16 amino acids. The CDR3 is CASSNLRKVSYNEQFF. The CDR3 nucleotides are TGTGCCAGCAGCAACCTTCGGAAGGTGTCCTACAATGAGCAGTTCTTC.

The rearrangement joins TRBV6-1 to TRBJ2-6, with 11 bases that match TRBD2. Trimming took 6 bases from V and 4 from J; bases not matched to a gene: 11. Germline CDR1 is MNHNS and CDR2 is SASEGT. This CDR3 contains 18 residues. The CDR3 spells CASSRNSGRALGANVLTF. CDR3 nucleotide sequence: TGTGCCAGCAGCCGTAATAGCGGGAGGGCTCTGGGGGCCAACGTCCTGACTTTC.

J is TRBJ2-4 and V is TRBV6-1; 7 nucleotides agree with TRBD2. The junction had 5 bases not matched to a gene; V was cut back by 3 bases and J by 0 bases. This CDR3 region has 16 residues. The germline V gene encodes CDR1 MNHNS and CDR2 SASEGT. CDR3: CASSEGGFLAKNIQYF. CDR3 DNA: TGTGCCAGCAGTGAGGGGGGGTTCTTAGCCAAAAACATTCAGTACTTC.

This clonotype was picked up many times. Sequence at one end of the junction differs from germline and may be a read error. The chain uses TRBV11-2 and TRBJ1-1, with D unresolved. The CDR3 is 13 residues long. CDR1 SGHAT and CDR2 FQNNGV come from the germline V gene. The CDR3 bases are TGCGCCAGCAGCTTGGTGGCGAACACTGAAGCTTTCTTT. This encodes CASSLVANTEAFF.

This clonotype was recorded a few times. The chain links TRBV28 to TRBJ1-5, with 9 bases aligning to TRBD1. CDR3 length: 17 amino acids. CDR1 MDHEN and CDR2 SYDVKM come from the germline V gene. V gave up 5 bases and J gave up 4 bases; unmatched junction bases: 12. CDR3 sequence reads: CASSGQGFTLGNQPQHF. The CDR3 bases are TGTGCCAGCAGTGGACAGGGGTTCACCTTGGGGAATCAGCCCCAGCATTTT.

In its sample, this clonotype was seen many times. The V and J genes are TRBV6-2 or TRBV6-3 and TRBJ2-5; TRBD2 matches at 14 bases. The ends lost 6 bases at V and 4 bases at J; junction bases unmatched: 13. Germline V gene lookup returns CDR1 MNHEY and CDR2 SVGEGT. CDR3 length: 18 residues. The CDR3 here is CASRNGLAGGMSRETQYF. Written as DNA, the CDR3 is TGTGCCAGCAGAAACGGACTAGCGGGGGGAATGTCTCGAGAGACCCAGTACTTC.

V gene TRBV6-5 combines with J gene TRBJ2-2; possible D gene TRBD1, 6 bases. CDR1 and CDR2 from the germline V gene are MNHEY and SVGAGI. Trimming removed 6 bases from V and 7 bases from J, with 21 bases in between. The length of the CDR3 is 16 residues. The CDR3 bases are TGTGCCAGCAGCCCCCAGGGGAAGGGTTCTGGCGGGGAGCTGTTTTTT. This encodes CASSPQGKGSGGELFF.

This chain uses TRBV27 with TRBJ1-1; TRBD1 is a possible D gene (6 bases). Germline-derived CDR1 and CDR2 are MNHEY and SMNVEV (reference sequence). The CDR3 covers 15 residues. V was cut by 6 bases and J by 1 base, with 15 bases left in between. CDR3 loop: CASSRGRPRNTEAFF. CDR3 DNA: TGTGCCAGCAGCCGGGGGCGTCCTCGGAACACTGAAGCTTTCTTT.

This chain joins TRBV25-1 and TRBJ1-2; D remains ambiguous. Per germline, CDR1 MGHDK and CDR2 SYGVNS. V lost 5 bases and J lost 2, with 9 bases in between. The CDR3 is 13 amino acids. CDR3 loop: CASSRQANYGYTF. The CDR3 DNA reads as TGTGCCAGCAGTCGGCAGGCGAACTATGGCTACACCTTC.

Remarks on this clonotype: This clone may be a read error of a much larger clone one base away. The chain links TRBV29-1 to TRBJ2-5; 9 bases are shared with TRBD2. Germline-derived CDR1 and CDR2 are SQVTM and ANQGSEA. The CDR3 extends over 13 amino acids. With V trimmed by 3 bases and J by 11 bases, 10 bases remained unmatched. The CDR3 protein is CSVDSGGRKEQYF. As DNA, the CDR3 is TGCAGCGTTGATAGCGGGGGAAGGAAAGAGCAGTACTTC.

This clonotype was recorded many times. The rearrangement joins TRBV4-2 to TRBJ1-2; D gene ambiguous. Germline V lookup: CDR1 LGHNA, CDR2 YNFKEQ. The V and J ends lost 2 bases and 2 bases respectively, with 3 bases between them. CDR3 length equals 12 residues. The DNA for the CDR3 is TGTGCCAGCAGCCAACCGAACTATGGCTACACCTTC. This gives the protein CASSQPNYGYTF.